Listed below are T cell receptor beta chains from one sample, sequenced in a study of cytomegalovirus exposure and HLA in healthy donors. The table came from immunoSEQ multiplex PCR; TCRdb's copy has only in-frame clones and leaves some out. The sample has about 260,000 clones; 84% are singletons. The source material was PBMCs. Every receptor here comes from a woman aged 35 to 49 in good health and CMV-seropositive. Both conserved end residues are trimmed from each CDR3.

j_gene: TRBJ2-1; v_gene: TRBV28; CDR3aa: ASSHSSGRANEQF
j_gene: TRBJ1-5; v_gene: TRBV29-1; CDR3aa: SVGTGAWNQPQH
j_gene: TRBJ2-3; v_gene: TRBV7-9; CDR3aa: ASSTSGGYTDTQY
j_gene: TRBJ1-5; v_gene: TRBV5-6; CDR3aa: ASSLRTVTSNQPQH
j_gene: TRBJ2-7; v_gene: TRBV30; CDR3aa: AWRRGGLGSEQY
j_gene: TRBJ1-6; v_gene: TRBV14; CDR3aa: ASSQDSGSLPPLH
j_gene: TRBJ1-1; v_gene: TRBV7-2; CDR3aa: ASSLLRAEAF
j_gene: TRBJ1-5; v_gene: TRBV30; CDR3aa: AWRETGVHQPQH
j_gene: TRBJ2-1; v_gene: TRBV5-1; CDR3aa: ASSLDRGQTYNEQF
j_gene: TRBJ2-3; v_gene: TRBV7-3; CDR3aa: ASSLLGAAGFTDTQY
j_gene: TRBJ1-2; v_gene: TRBV6-5; CDR3aa: ASSYDHRGSNYGYT